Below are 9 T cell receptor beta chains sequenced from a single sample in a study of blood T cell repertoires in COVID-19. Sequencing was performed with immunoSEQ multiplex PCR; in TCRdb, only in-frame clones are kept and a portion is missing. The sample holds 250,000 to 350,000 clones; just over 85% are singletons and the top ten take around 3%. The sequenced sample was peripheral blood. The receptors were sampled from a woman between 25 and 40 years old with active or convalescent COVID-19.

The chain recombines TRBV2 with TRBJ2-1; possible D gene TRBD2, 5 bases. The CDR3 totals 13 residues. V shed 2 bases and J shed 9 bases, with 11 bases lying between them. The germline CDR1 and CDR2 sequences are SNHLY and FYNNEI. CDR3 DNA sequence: TGTGCCAGCAGTGAATCCCGGGGTACTGAGCAGTTCTTC. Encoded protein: CASSESRGTEQFF.

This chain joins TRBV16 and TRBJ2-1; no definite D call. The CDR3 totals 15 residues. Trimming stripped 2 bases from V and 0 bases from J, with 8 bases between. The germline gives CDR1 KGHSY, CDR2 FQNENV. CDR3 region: CASSQDNDSYNEQFF. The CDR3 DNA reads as TGTGCCAGCAGCCAAGACAACGACTCCTACAATGAGCAGTTCTTC. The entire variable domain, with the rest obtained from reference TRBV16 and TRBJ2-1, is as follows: GEEVAQTPKHLVRGEGQKAKLYCAPIKGHSYVFWYQQVLKNEFKFLISFQNENVFDETGMPKERFSAKCLPNSPCSLEIQATKLEDSAVYFCASSQDNDSYNEQFFGPGTRLTVL.

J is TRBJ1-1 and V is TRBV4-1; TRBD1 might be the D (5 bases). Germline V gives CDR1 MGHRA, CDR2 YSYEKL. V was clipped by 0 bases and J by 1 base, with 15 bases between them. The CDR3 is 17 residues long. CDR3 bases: TGCGCCAGCAGCCAAGATCGGGGGGGTAGGAAGAACACTGAAGCTTTCTTT. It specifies CASSQDRGGRKNTEAFF.

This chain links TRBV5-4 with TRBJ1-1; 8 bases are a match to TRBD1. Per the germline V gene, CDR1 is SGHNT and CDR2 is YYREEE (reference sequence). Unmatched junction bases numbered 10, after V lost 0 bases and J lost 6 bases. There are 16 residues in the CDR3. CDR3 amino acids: CASSLGVGQGVPEAFF. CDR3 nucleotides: TGTGCCAGCAGCTTGGGGGTAGGACAGGGAGTTCCTGAAGCTTTCTTT.

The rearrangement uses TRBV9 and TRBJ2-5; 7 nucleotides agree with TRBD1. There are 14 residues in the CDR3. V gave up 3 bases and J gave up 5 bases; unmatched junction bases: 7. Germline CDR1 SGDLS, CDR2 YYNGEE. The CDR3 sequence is CASSAGTDLETQYF. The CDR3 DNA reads TGTGCCAGCAGCGCCGGGACAGATCTGGAGACCCAGTACTTC.

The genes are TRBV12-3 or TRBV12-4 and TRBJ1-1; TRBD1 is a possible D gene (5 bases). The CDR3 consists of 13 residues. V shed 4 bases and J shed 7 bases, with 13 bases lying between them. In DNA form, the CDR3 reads TGTGCCAGCAGTTGGGGCTGGTCCGGTGAAGCTTTCTTT. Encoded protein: CASSWGWSGEAFF.

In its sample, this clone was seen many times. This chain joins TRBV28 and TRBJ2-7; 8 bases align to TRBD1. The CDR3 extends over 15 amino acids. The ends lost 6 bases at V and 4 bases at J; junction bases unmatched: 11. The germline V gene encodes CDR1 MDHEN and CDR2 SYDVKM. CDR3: CASSRSWTGRYEQYF. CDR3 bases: TGTGCCAGCAGCCGATCCTGGACAGGGAGGTACGAGCAGTACTTC.

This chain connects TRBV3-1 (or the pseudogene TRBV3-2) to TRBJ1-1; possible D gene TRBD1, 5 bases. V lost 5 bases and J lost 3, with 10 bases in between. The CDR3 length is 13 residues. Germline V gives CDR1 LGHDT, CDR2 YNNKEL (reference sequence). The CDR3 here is CASSWGEYTEAFF. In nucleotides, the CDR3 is TGTGCCAGCAGCTGGGGGGAATACACTGAAGCTTTCTTT.

CDR3 region: CASSEEGGSGLSEAFF. CDR3 DNA: TGTGCCAGCAGTGAAGAGGGGGGGTCAGGGTTGAGTGAAGCTTTCTTT. V usage is TRBV6-1 and J usage is TRBJ1-1, with D tentatively TRBD1 (6 bases). Germline CDR1 reads MNHNS; CDR2 reads SASEGT. The CDR3 is 16 amino acids. The ends were cut back, 1 base at V and 7 bases at J, with 19 bases in the middle.